A single sample is the source of the 24 T cell receptor beta chains below, sequenced in a study of Graves' ophthalmopathy and Graves' hyperthyroidism (dated by TCRdb to about 2018). TCRdb lists the instrument as Illumina HiSeq 2000. TCR beta CDR3 regions were amplified from RNA transcripts for repertoire sequencing. The first round was an RT-PCR using HTBI primers with the Qiagen OneStep RT-PCR kit, and this first round was followed by a second-round multiplex PCR, then size selection and purification. The raw public reads went through TCRdb reprocessing: fastp at Q25, MiXCR clone calling, in-frame beta chains kept. Merged by CDR3 protein, the rows form single entries marked with the most common genes and DNA. The sample contains some 390,000 distinct CDR3 sequences, about a sixth of them found a single time. 1.6% of the sample is taken by the ten largest. Sample: peripheral blood. Receptors were obtained from a woman between 18 and 29 years old with Graves' ophthalmopathy. Donor details come from another sample of the same person, matched by shared clones.

This chain links TRBV28 with TRBJ1-5; D is undetermined. The CDR3 totals 14 residues. Germline CDR1 MDHEN, CDR2 SYDVKM. V was shortened by 6 bases and J by 8 bases, with 17 bases between the two germline ends. CDR3 loop: CASSHTWMGKPQHF. The CDR3 nucleotides read TGTGCCAGCAGCCATACTTGGATGGGAAAGCCCCAGCATTTT.

This clonotype was detected many times. This chain joins TRBV30 and TRBJ2-7; either TRBD1 or TRBD2 may supply D (5 bases each). V was pared by 2 bases and J by 13 bases, with 15 bases between. There are 11 residues in the CDR3. Germline loops: CDR1 GTSNPN, CDR2 SVGIG (reference sequence). The CDR3 region has the DNA TGTGCCTGGAGTTCCGGGGCCCTCCCTTACTTC. It specifies CAWSSGALPYF.

The V gene is TRBV5-1, the J gene TRBJ2-2; 7 positions agree with TRBD2. Per germline, CDR1 SGHRS and CDR2 YFSETQ. The CDR3 totals 13 residues. J was trimmed by 6 bases and V by 2 bases; bases with no gene match: 1. CDR3 in DNA: TGCGCCAGCAGCTTCGGACTAGCCGGGGAGCTGTTTTTT. It specifies CASSFGLAGELFF.

At least ten counts were recorded for this clonotype. The V and J genes are TRBV6-1 and TRBJ1-1, with D tentatively TRBD1 (5 bases). V dropped 10 bases and J dropped 4 bases, with 16 bases sitting between them. In germline, CDR1 is MNHNS, CDR2 SASEGT. This CDR3 contains 13 residues. CDR3 nucleotides: TGTGCCACCGATCCAGGGTGGGGCACTGAAGCTTTCTTT. Translated: CATDPGWGTEAFF.

In this sample, this clonotype turned up many times. The J gene is TRBJ2-5, the V gene TRBV6-5; a possible D gene is TRBD2 (6 bases). The CDR3 is 16 residues long. Germline values: CDR1 MNHEY, CDR2 SVGAGI. V was shortened by 4 bases and J by 5 bases, with 20 bases between the two germline ends. In DNA, the CDR3 is TGTGCCAGCAGTTTCCAGCATGGGACTCCCGCGGAGACCCAGTACTTC. Protein sequence: CASSFQHGTPAETQYF.

This clonotype was picked up a small number of times. The CDR3 DNA is TGTGCCAGCAGCCTTGGGGGAAGAAGCTCCTATAATTCACCCCTCCACTTT. Protein sequence: CASSLGGRSSYNSPLHF. V is TRBV5-4 and J is TRBJ1-6, with a possible D match to TRBD1 (5 bases). The CDR3 is 17 residues long. Germline CDR1 is SGHNT and CDR2 is YYREEE (reference sequence). Trimming left V 4 bases short and J 0 bases short, with 14 bases between.

This clonotype was counted many times. This sequence joins TRBV7-9 and TRBJ1-1; D not certain. Germline loops: CDR1 SEHNR, CDR2 FQNEAQ (reference sequence). Trimming removed 4 bases at V and 0 bases at J, with 12 bases between. CDR3 size: 15 residues. The CDR3 sequence: CASSSMLALNTEAFF. In DNA, the CDR3 is TGTGCCAGCAGCTCGATGTTGGCCCTGAACACTGAAGCTTTCTTT.

This clonotype showed up many times. The CDR3 region has the DNA TGTGCCACCCGGGGACTAGCACAGTCCGAGCAGTACTTC. Protein: CATRGLAQSEQYF. V usage is TRBV27 and J usage is TRBJ2-7; 9 bases match TRBD2. J was trimmed by 6 bases and V by 10 bases; bases with no gene match: 10. CDR1 and CDR2 from the germline V gene are MNHEY and SMNVEV (reference sequence). The CDR3 is 13 residues long.

The chain links TRBV12-3 or TRBV12-4 to TRBJ2-7; D call uncertain. The CDR3 extends over 13 amino acids. Deletions cut 5 bases from V and 2 bases from J, with 10 bases between. The CDR3 loop is CASSKGLTYEQYF. The CDR3 bases are TGTGCCAGCAGTAAGGGATTAACCTACGAGCAGTACTTC.

This clonotype was seen only a few times. CDR3 DNA sequence: TGTGCCACCAGCAGAGATTATCAGCCCCAGCATTTT. Translated: CATSRDYQPQHF. The chain recombines TRBV15 with TRBJ1-5, with unresolved D. CDR3 length: 12 amino acids. Per the germline V gene, CDR1 is LNHNV and CDR2 is YYDKDF (reference sequence). Trimming removed 0 bases at V and 5 bases at J, with 2 bases between. Full variable domain (remainder filled in from reference TRBV15 and TRBJ1-5): DAMVIQNPRYQVTQFGKPVTLSCSQTLNHNVMYWYQQKSSQAPKLLFHYYDKDFNNEADTPDNFQSRRPNTSFCFLDIRSPGLGDTAMYLCATSRDYQPQHFGDGTRLSIL.

The V gene is TRBV25-1, the J gene TRBJ1-2; D is undetermined. The V and J ends lost 0 bases and 6 bases respectively, with 14 bases between them. Germline V lookup: CDR1 MGHDK, CDR2 SYGVNS. The CDR3 consists of 15 residues. The CDR3 coding sequence is TGTGCCAGCAGTGAATATAGGCAACAAGACGATGGCTACACCTTC. It encodes CASSEYRQQDDGYTF.

This clonotype was counted ten times or more. This chain uses TRBV30 with TRBJ1-2; 7 bases match TRBD1. The CDR3 has 13 amino acids. The germline V gene encodes CDR1 GTSNPN and CDR2 SVGIG (reference sequence). V trimming: 3 bases; J trimming: 5 bases; junction bases outside the gene matches: 6. CDR3 loop: CAWRGDRDYGYTF. The CDR3 DNA sequence: TGTGCCTGGAGGGGAGACAGGGATTATGGCTACACCTTC.

The V gene is TRBV7-2, the J gene TRBJ2-1; D is ambiguous. Per the germline V gene, CDR1 is SGHTA and CDR2 is FQGNSA. Trimming stripped 1 base from V and 4 bases from J, with 5 bases between. The CDR3 runs 13 residues. CDR3 residues: CASSLVSYNEQFF. The CDR3 DNA sequence: TGTGCCAGCAGCTTAGTCTCGTACAATGAGCAGTTCTTC.

This clonotype appeared many times. V usage is TRBV5-5 and J usage is TRBJ2-6; D is possibly TRBD1 or TRBD2 (5 bases each). The CDR3 runs to 17 residues. Deletions cut 5 bases from V and 0 bases from J, with 15 bases between. Germline CDR1 and CDR2: SGHKS and YYEKEE (reference sequence). The CDR3: CASSGGRSVSGANVLTF. In nucleotides, the CDR3 is TGTGCCAGCAGTGGGGGACGCTCCGTCTCTGGGGCCAACGTCCTGACTTTC.

This clonotype was detected a few times. The rearrangement uses TRBV7-3 and TRBJ2-2; 14 bases are a match to TRBD2. The germline V gene encodes CDR1 SGHTA and CDR2 FQGTGA. Germline trimming cut 6 bases from V and 8 bases from J; bases unmatched to any gene: 5. The CDR3 sequence is 15 residues long. The chain's CDR3 is CASSPGLAGAGELFF. The CDR3 DNA reads as TGTGCCAGCAGTCCGGGACTAGCGGGAGCGGGGGAGCTGTTTTTT.

There are many counts of this clonotype. This chain links TRBV12-3 or TRBV12-4 with TRBJ1-5; D uncertain. The V and J ends lost 2 bases and 4 bases respectively, with 6 bases between them. The CDR3 runs 13 residues. This CDR3 reads CASSLSGNQPQHF. The CDR3 DNA reads as TGTGCCAGCAGTTTATCGGGGAATCAGCCCCAGCATTTT.

This clonotype has at least ten counts. This chain links TRBV20-1 with TRBJ2-3; D perhaps matches TRBD2 (5 bases). V dropped 4 bases and J dropped 1 base, with 12 bases sitting between them. There are 14 residues in the CDR3. CDR1 is DFQATT and CDR2 is SNEGSKA in the germline V gene (reference sequence). This chain's CDR3 is CSATGKDGTDTQYF. The CDR3 nucleotides read TGCAGTGCTACCGGGAAGGATGGCACAGATACGCAGTATTTT.

This clonotype was seen at least ten times. The chain employs TRBV7-9 and TRBJ2-7; D is undetermined. Trimming removed 6 bases at V and 1 base at J, with 13 bases between. This CDR3 has 14 residues. Germline V gene sequence: CDR1 SEHNR, CDR2 FQNEAQ (reference sequence). The CDR3 reads CASSKQPVSYEQYF. CDR3 DNA: TGTGCCAGCAGTAAACAGCCAGTTTCCTACGAGCAGTACTTC. The variable domain in full, completed from reference TRBV7-9 and TRBJ2-7, reads DTGVSQNPRHKITKRGQNVTFRCDPISEHNRLYWYRQTLGQGPEFLTYFQNEAQLEKSRLLSDRFSAERPKGSFSTLEIQRTEQGDSAMYLCASSKQPVSYEQYFGPGTRLTVT.

In this sample, this clonotype turned up many times. The V and J genes are TRBV6-1 and TRBJ1-6; D gene uncertain. Germline-derived CDR1 and CDR2 are MNHNS and SASEGT. Trimming left V 3 bases short and J 7 bases short, with 13 bases between. The CDR3 totals 15 residues. The CDR3 loop is CASSDRAAGNSPLHF. CDR3 coding DNA: TGTGCCAGCAGTGACCGGGCCGCGGGGAATTCACCCCTCCACTTT.

This clonotype came up many times. This chain uses TRBV6-5 with TRBJ1-1, with D possibly being TRBD1 (6 bases). V was shortened by 6 bases and J by 7 bases, with 15 bases between the two germline ends. This CDR3 comprises 13 residues. Germline-derived CDR1 and CDR2 are MNHEY and SVGAGI. CDR3 sequence reads: CASRPTGLYEAFF. The CDR3 nucleotides are TGTGCCAGCAGACCGACAGGTCTCTATGAAGCTTTCTTT.

This clonotype showed up many times. J is TRBJ2-5 and V is TRBV20-1, with TRBD2 matching over 11 bases. CDR1 and CDR2 (germline): DFQATT, SNEGSKA (reference sequence). This CDR3 is 13 amino acids long. The V segment lost 5 bases and the J segment 4 bases; nucleotides outside the gene matches: 3. The CDR3 spells CSASLAGGETQYF. DNA of the CDR3: TGCAGTGCTTCCCTAGCGGGGGGAGAGACCCAGTACTTC.

The table lists this clonotype with many counts. V usage is TRBV20-1 and J usage is TRBJ1-2; no clear D gene. CDR1 DFQATT and CDR2 SNEGSKA come from the germline V gene (reference sequence). V lost 5 bases, J lost 8 bases, and 6 bases lay in between. The CDR3 contains 9 residues. This CDR3 reads CSALRGYTF. As DNA, the CDR3 is TGCAGTGCTCTTAGGGGCTACACCTTC.

In this sample, this clonotype turned up many times. The genes are TRBV6-5 and TRBJ2-5; perhaps TRBD1 as D (5 bases). The CDR3 spans 13 residues. The germline CDR1 and CDR2 sequences are MNHEY and SVGAGI. V was pared by 7 bases and J by 5 bases, with 14 bases between. CDR3 sequence: CASNRGARETQYF. As DNA, the CDR3 is TGTGCCAGCAATAGGGGCGCCCGTGAGACCCAGTACTTC.

The sample holds many counts of this clonotype. DNA of the CDR3: TGTGCCAGCACAGACAACGCCTACGAGCAGTACTTC. This gives the protein CASTDNAYEQYF. V is TRBV6-2 or TRBV6-3 and J is TRBJ2-7; D not certain. Per germline, CDR1 MNHEY and CDR2 SVGEGT. The CDR3 length is 12 residues. The V end lost 7 bases, the J end lost 2 bases, and 9 bases lay between the germline ends.